Listed below are T cell receptor beta chains from one sample, sequenced in a study of blood T cell repertoires in COVID-19. Data came from immunoSEQ multiplex PCR; TCRdb stores just in-frame clones and leaves some out. The table shows around 130,000 clones, with around four fifths occurring only once. The sample comprised peripheral blood. Receptor source: a woman aged 80 or over with acute or convalescent COVID-19. Each CDR3 is given with its conserved first and last residue. A D gene is named only where the DNA matches it firmly. Size values are once, few and many counts, or a class for expanded clones, and some rows have none.

d_gene	v_gene	j_gene	abundance	CDR3aa	CDR3nt
.	TRBV19	TRBJ2-5	.	CASSHRDTQNQYF	TGTGCCAGTAGTCACCGGGACACACAGAATCAGTACTTC
.	TRBV9	TRBJ1-1	.	CASSDGGFTEAFF	TGTGCCAGCAGCGACGGGGGGTTCACTGAAGCTTTCTTT
.	TRBV27	TRBJ2-2	many	CASSPGTGELFF	TGTGCCAGCAGCCCAGGCACCGGGGAGCTGTTTTTT
.	TRBV20-1	TRBJ2-6	once	CSASTSGFRSGANVLTF	TGCAGTGCTAGTACTTCGGGATTCCGCTCTGGGGCCAACGTCCTGACTTTC
TRBD1	TRBV7-2	TRBJ2-1	.	CASSAGQGYHNEQFF	TGTGCCAGCAGCGCCGGACAGGGGTACCACAATGAGCAGTTCTTC
TRBD2	TRBV7-9	TRBJ2-3	once	CASSSQNAGGGFGTQYF	TGTGCCAGCAGCTCCCAGAACGCCGGGGGGGGTTTTGGTACGCAGTATTTT
.	TRBV7-8	TRBJ2-1	.	CASSFSSGGGQFF	TGTGCCAGCAGCTTCTCCTCGGGTGGAGGGCAGTTCTTC
.	TRBV6-1	TRBJ1-5	.	CASSEIRGRGPQHF	TGTGCCAGCAGTGAAATTCGGGGCAGGGGGCCCCAGCATTTT
.	TRBV21-1	TRBJ1-1	once	CARREGNPTNTEAFF	TGTGCCAGAAGGGAGGGCAACCCGACGAACACTGAAGCTTTCTTT
.	TRBV10-3	TRBJ1-3	.	CAISEQSGNTIYF	TGTGCCATCAGTGAACAGTCTGGAAACACCATATATTTT
.	TRBV28	TRBJ1-4	.	CASSAPGSGHNEKLFF	TGTGCCAGCAGCGCCCCAGGATCCGGCCATAATGAAAAACTGTTTTTT
TRBD1	TRBV4-1	TRBJ1-6	.	CASSQDGTGGSPLHF	TGCGCCAGCAGCCAAGACGGCACAGGGGGTTCACCCCTCCACTTT
.	TRBV5-1	TRBJ1-2	.	CASSSTAAQGGYTF	TGCGCCAGCAGCTCGACCGCGGCGCAGGGGGGCTACACCTTC
TRBD2	TRBV6-2/TRBV6-3	TRBJ2-1	.	CASSQFGTSGREYNEQFF	TGTGCCAGCAGTCAGTTCGGGACTAGCGGGAGAGAATACAATGAGCAGTTCTTC
TRBD1	TRBV25-1	TRBJ2-7	few	CASSDLPGQGTYEQYF	TGTGCCAGCAGCGATTTACCGGGACAGGGTACCTACGAGCAGTACTTC
TRBD1	TRBV4-1	TRBJ2-1	.	CASSQGLGQLGNEQFF	TGCGCCAGCAGCCAAGGCCTGGGACAGTTGGGCAATGAGCAGTTCTTC
.	TRBV11-2	TRBJ2-1	.	CASSLDGGGGSSYNEQFF	TGTGCCAGCAGCTTAGATGGTGGGGGGGGCAGTTCCTACAATGAGCAGTTCTTC
TRBD1	TRBV7-6	TRBJ2-7	.	CASSQTTGSKGEQYF	TGTGCCAGCAGCCAGACGACAGGGTCTAAGGGGGAGCAGTACTTC
.	TRBV18	TRBJ1-2	.	CASSPPVAAGGYTF	TGTGCCAGCTCACCACCGGTAGCGGCTGGCGGCTACACCTTC
TRBD1	TRBV5-1	TRBJ1-4	.	CASSLVRTGPATNEKLFF	TGCGCCAGCAGCTTGGTACGGACAGGGCCCGCAACTAATGAAAAACTGTTTTTT
TRBD1	TRBV28	TRBJ1-5	once	CASSLNGQGRQPQHF	TGTGCCAGCAGTTTAAATGGACAGGGAAGACAGCCCCAGCATTTT
TRBD1	TRBV7-9	TRBJ1-2	.	CASSSGQGRRHGYTF	TGTGCCAGCAGCTCTGGACAGGGTCGTCGGCATGGCTACACCTTC
TRBD2	TRBV6-2/TRBV6-3	TRBJ2-5	.	CASSYRTSGRETQYF	TGTGCCAGCAGTTACAGGACTAGCGGGAGAGAGACCCAGTACTTC
TRBD2	TRBV18	TRBJ2-3	.	CASSPQGRADTQYF	TGTGCCAGCTCACCACAGGGGAGGGCAGATACGCAGTATTTT
.	TRBV6-2/TRBV6-3	TRBJ2-1	few	CASSLMGVSYNEQFF	TGTGCCAGCAGTTTAATGGGAGTTTCCTACAATGAGCAGTTCTTC
.	TRBV18	TRBJ2-1	.	CASSQKQGGEQFF	TGTGCCAGCTCACAAAAGCAGGGCGGTGAGCAGTTCTTC
.	TRBV5-4	TRBJ2-3	.	CASSLDHRGDTQYF	TGTGCCAGCAGCTTGGACCATCGGGGAGATACGCAGTATTTT
.	TRBV7-9	TRBJ1-2	.	CASSSGKGYYGYTF	TGTGCCAGCAGCTCCGGGAAAGGGTACTATGGCTACACCTTC
TRBD1	TRBV24-1	TRBJ1-2	.	CATATGTAYGYTF	TGTGCCACCGCTACCGGGACAGCCTATGGCTACACCTTC
.	TRBV12-3/TRBV12-4	TRBJ2-1	.	CASSPGYNEQFF	TGTGCCAGCAGCCCAGGGTACAATGAGCAGTTCTTC
.	TRBV2	TRBJ1-5	few	CASNGQTEGPQHF	TGTGCCAGCAACGGACAGACCGAGGGGCCCCAGCATTTT
TRBD1	TRBV7-9	TRBJ1-3	few	CASSLAPGQPDF	TGTGCCAGCAGCTTAGCTCCGGGACAGCCCGACTTT
.	TRBV27	TRBJ1-1	.	CASNINRDGGTEAFF	TGTGCCAGCAATATAAACCGGGACGGGGGTACTGAAGCTTTCTTT
.	TRBV28	TRBJ2-5	.	CASSLAVKQETQYF	TGTGCCAGCAGTTTGGCGGTAAAACAAGAGACCCAGTACTTC
TRBD1	TRBV5-1	TRBJ2-7	.	CASSPGTGINYEQYF	TGCGCCAGCAGCCCCGGGACAGGGATAAACTACGAGCAGTACTTC
.	TRBV18	TRBJ2-5	.	CASSLSDRKQETQYF	TGTGCCAGCTCACTCTCGGACAGAAAACAAGAGACCCAGTACTTC
.	TRBV6-5	TRBJ1-3	.	CASRWSGEGNTIYF	TGTGCCAGCAGGTGGTCAGGGGAAGGAAACACCATATATTTT
TRBD1	TRBV3-1/TRBV3-2	TRBJ1-1	.	CASSQSRTGRVF	TGTGCCAGCAGCCAATCCCGGACAGGGCGGGTCTTT
.	TRBV7-2	TRBJ2-7	.	CASSTLSTGSEQYF	TGTGCCAGCAGTACCTTAAGCACAGGGAGCGAGCAGTACTTC
.	TRBV7-8	TRBJ2-6	once	CASSLLSFSGANVLTF	TGTGCCAGCAGCTTACTGTCCTTCTCTGGGGCCAACGTCCTGACTTTC
.	TRBV14	TRBJ1-2	.	CASSQDTISIPNGYTF	TGTGCCAGCAGCCAAGATACGATTTCTATCCCTAATGGCTACACCTTC
TRBD1	TRBV18	TRBJ2-1	once	CASSPGTGGNNEQFF	TGTGCCAGCTCACCTGGGACAGGGGGGAACAATGAGCAGTTCTTC
TRBD1	TRBV7-2	TRBJ2-5	.	CASSPDRAGKTQYF	TGTGCCAGCAGCCCGGACAGGGCGGGGAAGACCCAGTACTTC
TRBD1	TRBV28	TRBJ2-3	.	CASSLTGVLGTDTQYF	TGTGCCAGCAGCCTAACAGGGGTCTTGGGGACAGATACGCAGTATTTT
TRBD1	TRBV24-1	TRBJ2-3	once	CATSDPAEGQGTDTQYF	TGTGCCACCAGTGACCCGGCGGAAGGACAGGGAACAGATACGCAGTATTTT
.	TRBV30	TRBJ1-1	.	CAWSVLEGFTEAFF	TGTGCCTGGAGTGTACTGGAGGGTTTCACTGAAGCTTTCTTT
TRBD1	TRBV28	TRBJ1-3	.	CASSLVRGLFGNTIYF	TGTGCCAGCAGTTTGGTCAGGGGGCTGTTTGGAAACACCATATATTTT
.	TRBV9	TRBJ2-1	.	CASSLSAGRHEQFF	TGTGCCAGCAGCCTCAGTGCGGGGAGACATGAGCAGTTCTTC
.	TRBV4-2	TRBJ1-6	few	CASSQARGGGGHSPLHF	TGTGCCAGCAGCCAGGCCCGGGGTGGGGGGGGCCATTCACCCCTCCACTTT
.	TRBV27	TRBJ2-1	.	CASSPNPRSGNGVYNEQFF	TGTGCCAGCAGCCCGAACCCCAGGTCGGGAAACGGGGTATACAATGAGCAGTTCTTC
.	TRBV12-2	TRBJ1-5	.	CASRLTKTGETQPQHF	TGTGCAAGTCGCTTAACAAAAACAGGGGAAACTCAGCCCCAGCATTTT
.	TRBV27	TRBJ1-2	.	CASSLSRGGSSGYTF	TGTGCCAGCAGTTTATCGAGAGGTGGATCGTCGGGCTACACCTTC
.	TRBV11-2	TRBJ2-5	.	CASSAKAVVETQYF	TGTGCCAGCAGCGCCAAAGCGGTTGTAGAGACCCAGTACTTC